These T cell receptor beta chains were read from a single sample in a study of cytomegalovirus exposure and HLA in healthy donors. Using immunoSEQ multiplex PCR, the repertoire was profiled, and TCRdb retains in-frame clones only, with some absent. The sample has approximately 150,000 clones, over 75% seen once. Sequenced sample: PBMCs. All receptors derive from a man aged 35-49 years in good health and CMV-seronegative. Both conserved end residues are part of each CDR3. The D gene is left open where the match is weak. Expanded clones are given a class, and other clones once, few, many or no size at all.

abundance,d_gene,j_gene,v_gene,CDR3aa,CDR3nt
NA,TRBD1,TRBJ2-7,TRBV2,CAARDRGSYEQYF,TGTGCCGCCAGGGACAGGGGATCCTACGAGCAGTACTTC
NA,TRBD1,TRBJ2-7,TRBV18,CASSPGQESYEQYF,TGTGCCAGCTCACCGGGACAGGAGTCCTACGAGCAGTACTTC
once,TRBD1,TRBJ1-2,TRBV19,CASSIPGSQGFYGYTF,TGTGCCAGTAGTATACCTGGTTCACAGGGGTTCTATGGCTACACCTTC
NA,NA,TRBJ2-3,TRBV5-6,CASSLVAGWQGDTQYF,TGTGCCAGCAGCTTGGTGGCAGGGTGGCAGGGCGATACGCAGTATTTT
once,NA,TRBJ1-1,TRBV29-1,CSVRIGAVPAFF,TGCAGCGTTCGGATAGGGGCCGTCCCGGCTTTCTTT
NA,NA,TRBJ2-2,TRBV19,CASSIARNTGELFF,TGTGCCAGTAGTATTGCCAGAAACACCGGGGAGCTGTTTTTT
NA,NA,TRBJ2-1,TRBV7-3,CASSSHGSGVTNEQFF,TGTGCCAGCAGCTCCCACGGTTCAGGGGTTACCAATGAGCAGTTCTTC
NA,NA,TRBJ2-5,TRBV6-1,CASSAPPRGSQETQYF,TGTGCCAGCAGTGCGCCCCCTAGGGGCTCCCAAGAGACCCAGTACTTC
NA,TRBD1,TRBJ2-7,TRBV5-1,CASSLETGDNEQYF,TGCGCCAGCAGCTTGGAAACAGGGGATAACGAGCAGTACTTC
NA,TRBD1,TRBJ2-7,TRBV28,CASSSDRTGGAEQYF,TGTGCCAGCAGTTCTGACCGGACAGGGGGCGCCGAGCAGTACTTC
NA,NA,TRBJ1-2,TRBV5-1,CASSTRDFDGYTF,TGCGCCAGCAGCACCCGAGATTTCGATGGCTACACCTTC
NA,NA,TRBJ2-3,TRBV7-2,CASSLALRLAARTDTQYF,TGTGCCAGCAGCTTAGCTTTAAGGTTAGCGGCCCGCACAGATACGCAGTATTTT
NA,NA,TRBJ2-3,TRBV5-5,CASSATSYGTDTQYF,TGTGCCAGCAGCGCCACTAGCTATGGCACAGATACGCAGTATTTT
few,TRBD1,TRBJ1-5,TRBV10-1,CASGTGGNGNQPQHF,TGCGCCAGCGGGACAGGGGGGAACGGCAATCAGCCCCAGCATTTT
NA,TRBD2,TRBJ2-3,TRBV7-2,CASSLGTSGGRTDTQYF,TGTGCCAGCAGCTTAGGTACTAGCGGGGGGCGTACAGATACGCAGTATTTT
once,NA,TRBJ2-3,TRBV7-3,CASSLSNSYTQYF,TGTGCCAGCAGCTTATCCAATAGCTATACGCAGTATTTT
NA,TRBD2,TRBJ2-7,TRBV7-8,CASSGGGWAGGEQYF,TGTGCCAGCAGTGGGGGGGGCTGGGCGGGAGGGGAGCAGTACTTC